This TCR beta chain was sequenced in a study of immune evolution from preneoplasia to lung adenocarcinoma. About this clone: Its antigen is currently unknown. A much larger clone lies a single base off, so this may be a read error.

Study-level results: Top clone share appeared to fall from AAH through AIS, MIA, adenocarcinoma. Later-stage lesions seemingly showed higher T cell density and diversity than normal lung.

Data came from immunoSEQ multiplex PCR; TCRdb stores just in-frame clones and leaves some out. The sample gives about 3,500 clones, around 73% of which show up once; about 9.4% is in the top ten. Germline CDR1 GTSNPN, CDR2 SVGIG (reference sequence). V lost 5 bases and J lost 3, with 11 bases in between. The CDR3 totals 14 residues. V and J are TRBV30 and TRBJ2-6; D not certain. The material sequenced was FFPE minimally invasive lung adenocarcinoma tissue. This receptor was identified in a person between 60 and 79 years old with lung adenocarcinoma. CDR3 DNA sequence: TGTGCCTGGCATTACAGCTTTGGGGCCAACGTCCTGACTTTC. Protein product: CAWHYSFGANVLTF.